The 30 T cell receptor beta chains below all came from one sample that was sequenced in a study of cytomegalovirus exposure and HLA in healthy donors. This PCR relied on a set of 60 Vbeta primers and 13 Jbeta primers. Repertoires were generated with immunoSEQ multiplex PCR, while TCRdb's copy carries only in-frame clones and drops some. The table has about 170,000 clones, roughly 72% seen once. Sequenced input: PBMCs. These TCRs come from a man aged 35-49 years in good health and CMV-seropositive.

CDR3 in amino acids: CASSLGGTVNEQFF. The CDR3 bases are TGTGCCAGCAGCTTAGGCGGGACAGTAAATGAGCAGTTCTTC. The rearrangement joins TRBV7-2 to TRBJ2-1, with D maybe TRBD1 (7 bases). Between the trimmed V and J ends, which lost 1 base and 7 bases, there was a span of 11 bases. This CDR3 spans 14 amino acids. Germline V gives CDR1 SGHTA, CDR2 FQGNSA.

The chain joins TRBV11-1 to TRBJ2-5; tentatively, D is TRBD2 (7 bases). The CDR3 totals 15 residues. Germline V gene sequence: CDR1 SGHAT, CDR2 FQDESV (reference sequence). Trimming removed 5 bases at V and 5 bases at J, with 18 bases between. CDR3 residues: CASSPRRGLRETQYF. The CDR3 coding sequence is TGTGCCAGCAGCCCAAGGCGGGGGCTCAGGGAGACCCAGTACTTC.

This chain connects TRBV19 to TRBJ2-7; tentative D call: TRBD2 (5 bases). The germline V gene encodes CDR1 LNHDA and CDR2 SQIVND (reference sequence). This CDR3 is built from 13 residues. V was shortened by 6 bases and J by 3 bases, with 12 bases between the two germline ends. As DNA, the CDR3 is TGTGCCAGTAGCTCCTTTGGAGGCTACGAGCAGTACTTC. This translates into CASSSFGGYEQYF. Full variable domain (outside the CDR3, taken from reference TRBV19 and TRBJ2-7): DGGITQSPKYLFRKEGQNVTLSCEQNLNHDAMYWYRQDPGQGLRLIYYSQIVNDFQKGDIAEGYSVSREKKESFPLTVTSAQKNPTAFYLCASSSFGGYEQYFGPGTRLTVT.

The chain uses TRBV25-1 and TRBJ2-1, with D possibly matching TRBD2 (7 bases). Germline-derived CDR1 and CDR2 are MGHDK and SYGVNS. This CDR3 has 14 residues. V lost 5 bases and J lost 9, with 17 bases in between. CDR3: CASSSPGGQGEQFF. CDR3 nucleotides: TGTGCCAGCAGTTCCCCCGGGGGGCAGGGTGAGCAGTTCTTC.

The CDR3 DNA reads TGTGCCAGCAGCTTGGAGGGGCGGTTCGAGACCCAGTACTTC. Protein: CASSLEGRFETQYF. The V gene is TRBV11-3, the J gene TRBJ2-5; a weak D match, TRBD2 (6 bases). Per germline, CDR1 SGHNT and CDR2 YENEEA. This CDR3 region has 14 residues. Trimming stripped 3 bases from V and 5 bases from J, with 13 bases between.

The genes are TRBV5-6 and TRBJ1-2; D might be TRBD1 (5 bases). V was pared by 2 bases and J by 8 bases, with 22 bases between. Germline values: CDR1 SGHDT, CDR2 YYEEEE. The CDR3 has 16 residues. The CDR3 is CASSFGQGVAGAGYTF. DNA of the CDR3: TGTGCCAGCAGCTTCGGGCAGGGCGTCGCGGGAGCCGGCTACACCTTC.

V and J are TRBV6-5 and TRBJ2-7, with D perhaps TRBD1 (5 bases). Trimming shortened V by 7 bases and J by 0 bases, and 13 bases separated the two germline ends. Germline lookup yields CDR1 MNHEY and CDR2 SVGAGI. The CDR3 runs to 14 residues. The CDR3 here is CASTSPTASYEQYF. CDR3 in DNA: TGTGCCAGCACCTCCCCGACAGCCTCCTACGAGCAGTACTTC.

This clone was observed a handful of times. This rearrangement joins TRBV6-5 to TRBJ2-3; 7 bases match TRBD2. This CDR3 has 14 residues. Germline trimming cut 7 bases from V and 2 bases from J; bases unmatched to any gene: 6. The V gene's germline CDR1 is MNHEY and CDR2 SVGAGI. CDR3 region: CASTSRGVTDTQYF. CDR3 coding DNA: TGTGCCAGCACCTCCCGGGGGGTCACAGATACGCAGTATTTT.

The CDR3 DNA follows: TGTGCCTGGAGTGTAGGACAGCCGTCCTACGAGCAGTACTTC. Translated, it gives CAWSVGQPSYEQYF. The chain has TRBV30 and TRBJ2-7, with D possibly matching TRBD1 (6 bases). The germline CDR1 and CDR2 sequences are GTSNPN and SVGIG (reference sequence). V lost 0 bases to trimming and J lost 1 base, with 10 bases between them. The CDR3 is 14 amino acids.

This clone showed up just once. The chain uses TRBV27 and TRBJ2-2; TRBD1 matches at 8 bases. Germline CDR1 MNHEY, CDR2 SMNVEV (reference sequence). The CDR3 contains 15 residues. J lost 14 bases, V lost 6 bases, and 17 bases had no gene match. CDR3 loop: CASSYIPRDRNNLFF. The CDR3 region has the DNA TGTGCCAGCAGCTATATACCCCGGGACAGGAACAATCTGTTTTTT.

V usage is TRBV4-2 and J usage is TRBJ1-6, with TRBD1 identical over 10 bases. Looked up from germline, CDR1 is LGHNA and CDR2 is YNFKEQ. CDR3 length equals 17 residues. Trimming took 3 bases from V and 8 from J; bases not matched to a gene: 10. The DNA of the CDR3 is TGTGCCAGCAGCCAGGGGTTGGGTGGGACAGGGGATTCACCCCTCCACTTT. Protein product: CASSQGLGGTGDSPLHF.

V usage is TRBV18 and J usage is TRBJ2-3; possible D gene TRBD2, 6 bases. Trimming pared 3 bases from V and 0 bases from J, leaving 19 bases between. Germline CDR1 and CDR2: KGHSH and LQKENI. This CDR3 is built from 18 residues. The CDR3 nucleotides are TGTGCCAGCTCACCCCCGCTGTCGGGACTCCGTAGCACAGATACGCAGTATTTT. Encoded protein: CASSPPLSGLRSTDTQYF.

DNA for the CDR3: TGTGCCATCAGGGGGACAGTAGAAGGCGAGCAGTACTTC. Its translation: CAIRGTVEGEQYF. This chain uses TRBV10-3 with TRBJ2-7; TRBD1 agrees at 7 bases. J lost 6 bases, V lost 6 bases, and 8 bases had no gene match. The CDR3 runs to 13 residues. Germline V lookup: CDR1 ENHRY, CDR2 SYGVKD.

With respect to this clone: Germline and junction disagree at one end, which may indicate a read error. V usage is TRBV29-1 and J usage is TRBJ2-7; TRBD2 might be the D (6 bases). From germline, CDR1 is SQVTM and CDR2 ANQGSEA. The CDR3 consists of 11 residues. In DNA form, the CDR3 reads TGCAGCGTTGATAACAGGCGGGGTAGGGTCTTC. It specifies CSVDNRRGRVF.

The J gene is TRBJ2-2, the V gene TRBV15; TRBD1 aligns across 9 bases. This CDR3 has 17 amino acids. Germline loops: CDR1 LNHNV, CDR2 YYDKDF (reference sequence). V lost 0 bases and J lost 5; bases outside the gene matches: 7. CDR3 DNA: TGTGCCACCAGCAGAGAAAAGGGGACAGGGAAGACCGGGGAGCTGTTTTTT. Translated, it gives CATSREKGTGKTGELFF.

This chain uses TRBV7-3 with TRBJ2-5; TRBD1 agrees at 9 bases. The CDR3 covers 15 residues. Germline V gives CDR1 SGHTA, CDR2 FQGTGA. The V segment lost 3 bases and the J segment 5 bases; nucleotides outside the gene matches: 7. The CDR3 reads CASSFTGTGMETQYF. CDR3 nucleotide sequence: TGTGCCAGCAGCTTCACCGGGACAGGGATGGAGACCCAGTACTTC.

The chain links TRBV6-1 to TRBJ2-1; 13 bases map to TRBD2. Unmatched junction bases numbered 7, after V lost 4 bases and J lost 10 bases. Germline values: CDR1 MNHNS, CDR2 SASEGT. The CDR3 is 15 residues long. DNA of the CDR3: TGTGCCAGCAGTGTGACTAGCGGGGGGTCCCAGGAGCAGTTCTTC. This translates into CASSVTSGGSQEQFF.

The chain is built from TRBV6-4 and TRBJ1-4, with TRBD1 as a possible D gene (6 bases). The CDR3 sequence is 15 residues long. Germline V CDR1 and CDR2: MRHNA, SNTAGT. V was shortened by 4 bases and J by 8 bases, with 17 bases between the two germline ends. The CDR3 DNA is TGTGCCAGCAGTGGCGGCACAGGGCGAGGAGAAAAACTGTTTTTT. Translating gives CASSGGTGRGEKLFF.

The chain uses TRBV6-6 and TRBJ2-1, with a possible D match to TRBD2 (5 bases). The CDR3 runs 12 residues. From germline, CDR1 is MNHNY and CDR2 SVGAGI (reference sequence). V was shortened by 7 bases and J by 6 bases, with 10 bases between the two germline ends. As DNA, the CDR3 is TGTGCCAGCAAAAGGGCGGGCAATGAGCAGTTCTTC. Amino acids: CASKRAGNEQFF.

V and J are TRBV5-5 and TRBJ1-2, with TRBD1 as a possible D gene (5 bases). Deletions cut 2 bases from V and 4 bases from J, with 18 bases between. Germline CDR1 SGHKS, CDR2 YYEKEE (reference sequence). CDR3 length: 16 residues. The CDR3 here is CASSFGQGNGIYGYTF. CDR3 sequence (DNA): TGTGCCAGCAGCTTCGGCCAGGGAAATGGAATCTATGGCTACACCTTC.

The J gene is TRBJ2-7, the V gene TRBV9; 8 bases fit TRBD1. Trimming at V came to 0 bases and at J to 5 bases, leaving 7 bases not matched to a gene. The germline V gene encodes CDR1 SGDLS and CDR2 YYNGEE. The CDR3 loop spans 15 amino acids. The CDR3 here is CASSVEQGARNEQYF. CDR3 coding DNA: TGTGCCAGCAGCGTAGAGCAGGGGGCTAGGAACGAGCAGTACTTC. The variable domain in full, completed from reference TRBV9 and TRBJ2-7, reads DSGVTQTPKHLITATGQRVTLRCSPRSGDLSVYWYQQSLDQGLQFLIQYYNGEERAKGNILERFSAQQFPDLHSELNLSSLELGDSALYFCASSVEQGARNEQYFGPGTRLTVT.

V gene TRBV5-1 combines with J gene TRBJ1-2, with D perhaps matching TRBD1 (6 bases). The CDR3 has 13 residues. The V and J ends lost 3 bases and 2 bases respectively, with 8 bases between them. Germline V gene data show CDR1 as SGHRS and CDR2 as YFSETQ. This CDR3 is CASSSRGNYGYTF. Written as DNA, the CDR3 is TGCGCCAGCAGCTCCAGGGGAAACTATGGCTACACCTTC. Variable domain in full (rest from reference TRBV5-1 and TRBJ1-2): KAGVTQTPRYLIKTRGQQVTLSCSPISGHRSVSWYQQTPGQGLQFLFEYFSETQRNKGNFPGRFSGRQFSNSRSEMNVSTLELGDSALYLCASSSRGNYGYTFGSGTRLTVV.

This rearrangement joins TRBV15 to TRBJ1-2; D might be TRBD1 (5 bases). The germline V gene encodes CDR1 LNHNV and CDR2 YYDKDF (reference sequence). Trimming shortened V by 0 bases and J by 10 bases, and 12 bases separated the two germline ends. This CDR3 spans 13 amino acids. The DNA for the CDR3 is TGTGCCACCAGCAGAGATATGGGGGGAGACTACACCTTC. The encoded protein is CATSRDMGGDYTF.

DNA for the CDR3: TGTGCCACCCTGGGACAGATCTTTTCACCCCTCCACTTT. It yields the protein CATLGQIFSPLHF. The J gene is TRBJ1-6, the V gene TRBV6-1, with 7 bases aligning to TRBD1. The CDR3 spans 13 residues. CDR1 MNHNS and CDR2 SASEGT come from the germline V gene. V shed 10 bases, J shed 9 bases, and the junction held 9 bases outside the gene matches.

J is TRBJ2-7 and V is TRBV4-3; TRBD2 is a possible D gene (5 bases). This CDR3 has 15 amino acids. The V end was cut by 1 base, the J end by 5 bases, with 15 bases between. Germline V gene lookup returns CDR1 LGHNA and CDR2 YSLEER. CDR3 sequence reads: CASSQGIQRTDEQYF. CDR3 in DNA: TGCGCCAGCAGCCAAGGGATACAGCGGACCGACGAGCAGTACTTC.

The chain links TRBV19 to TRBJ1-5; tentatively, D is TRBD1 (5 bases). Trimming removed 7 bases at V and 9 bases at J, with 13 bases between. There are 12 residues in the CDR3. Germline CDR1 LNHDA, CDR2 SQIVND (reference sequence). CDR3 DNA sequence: TGTGCCAGTACCACCGGGGACTGGCCCCAGCATTTT. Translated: CASTTGDWPQHF.

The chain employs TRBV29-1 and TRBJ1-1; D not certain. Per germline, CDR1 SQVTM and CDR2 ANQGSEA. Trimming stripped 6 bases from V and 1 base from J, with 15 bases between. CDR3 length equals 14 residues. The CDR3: CSVEIRVTNTEAFF. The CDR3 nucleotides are TGCAGCGTCGAGATCCGGGTCACGAACACTGAAGCTTTCTTT.

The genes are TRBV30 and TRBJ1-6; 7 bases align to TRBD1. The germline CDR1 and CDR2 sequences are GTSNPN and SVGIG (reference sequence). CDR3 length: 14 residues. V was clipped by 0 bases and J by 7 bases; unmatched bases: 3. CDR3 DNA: TGTGCCTGGAGTGTGCGGGGACAGAATTCACCCCTCCACTTT. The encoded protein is CAWSVRGQNSPLHF.

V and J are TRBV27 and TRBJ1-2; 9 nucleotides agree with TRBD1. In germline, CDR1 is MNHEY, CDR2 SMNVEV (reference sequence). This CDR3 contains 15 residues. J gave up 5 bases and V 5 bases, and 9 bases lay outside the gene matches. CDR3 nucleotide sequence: TGTGCCAGCAGTCCGACCGGGACAGGGAAATATGGCTACACCTTC. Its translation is CASSPTGTGKYGYTF.

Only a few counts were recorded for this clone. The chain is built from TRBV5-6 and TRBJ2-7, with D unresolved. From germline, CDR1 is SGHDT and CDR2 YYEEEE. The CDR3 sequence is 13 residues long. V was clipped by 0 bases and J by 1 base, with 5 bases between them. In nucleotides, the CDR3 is TGTGCCAGCAGCTTGGGTAGTTCCTACGAGCAGTACTTC. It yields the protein CASSLGSSYEQYF.